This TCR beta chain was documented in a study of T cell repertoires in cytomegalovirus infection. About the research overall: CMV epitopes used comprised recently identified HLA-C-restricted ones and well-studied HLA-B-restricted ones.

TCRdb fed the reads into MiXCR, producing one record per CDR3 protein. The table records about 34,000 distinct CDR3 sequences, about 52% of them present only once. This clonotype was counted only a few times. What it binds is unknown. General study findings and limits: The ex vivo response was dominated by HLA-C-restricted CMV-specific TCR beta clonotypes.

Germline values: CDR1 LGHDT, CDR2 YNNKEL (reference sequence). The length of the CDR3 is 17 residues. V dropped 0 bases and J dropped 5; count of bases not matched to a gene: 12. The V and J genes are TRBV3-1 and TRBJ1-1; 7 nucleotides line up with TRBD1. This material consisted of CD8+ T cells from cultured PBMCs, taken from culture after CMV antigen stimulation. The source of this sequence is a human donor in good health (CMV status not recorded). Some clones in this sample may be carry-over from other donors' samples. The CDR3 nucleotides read TGTGCCAGCAGCCAAGAATATTCGGAGAGGGGACAGACTGAAGCTTTCTTT. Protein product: CASSQEYSERGQTEAFF.